What follows are 22 T cell receptor beta chains derived from one specimen sequenced in a study of blood T cell repertoires in COVID-19. Profiled with immunoSEQ multiplex PCR; TCRdb holds only in-frame clones, not every one. Of 200,000 or so clones listed, 80% to 90% are singletons. Source material: peripheral blood. These receptors were taken from a woman of 80 years or more with COVID-19, enrolled during active disease.

This clone was found once. This chain joins TRBV19 and TRBJ1-4; 11 bases agree with TRBD1. This CDR3 is built from 14 residues. Germline V lookup: CDR1 LNHDA, CDR2 SQIVND (reference sequence). Trimming cost V 9 bases and J 4 bases; bases outside gene matches: 4. CDR3 sequence reads: CASRTGGSNEKLFF. The DNA for the CDR3 is TGTGCCAGCCGGACAGGGGGCAGTAATGAAAAACTGTTTTTT.

V usage is TRBV7-9 and J usage is TRBJ1-2; tentatively, D is TRBD1 (5 bases). Trimming cost V 7 bases and J 2 bases, with 14 bases left between them. CDR1 is SEHNR and CDR2 is FQNEAQ in the germline V gene (reference sequence). The CDR3 length is 14 residues. The CDR3 bases are TGTGCCAGCAACCAGAGGGAGGGGAACTATGGCTACACCTTC. This codes for CASNQREGNYGYTF.

The chain is built from TRBV28 and TRBJ1-6; a weak D match, TRBD1 (6 bases). The CDR3 is 14 amino acids. Germline CDR1 MDHEN, CDR2 SYDVKM. The V and J ends lost 8 bases and 9 bases respectively, with 17 bases between them. The CDR3 loop is CASLQGPIGSPLHF. For the CDR3, the DNA is TGTGCCAGCCTACAGGGCCCTATTGGTTCACCCCTCCACTTT.

The V gene is TRBV25-1, the J gene TRBJ1-1; D is unresolved. The CDR3 spans 14 residues. V was shortened by 2 bases and J by 6 bases, with 13 bases between the two germline ends. CDR1 is MGHDK and CDR2 is SYGVNS in the germline V gene. CDR3 sequence reads: CASSEGTGYAEAFF. DNA for the CDR3: TGTGCCAGCAGTGAAGGAACGGGGTACGCTGAAGCTTTCTTT. The full variable domain, completed using reference TRBV25-1 and TRBJ1-1, is EADIYQTPRYLVIGTGKKITLECSQTMGHDKMYWYQQDPGMELHLIHYSYGVNSTEKGDLSSESTVSRIRTEHFPLTLESARPSHTSQYLCASSEGTGYAEAFFGQGTRLTVV.

J is TRBJ2-1 and V is TRBV6-4; 9 positions agree with TRBD2. V shed 3 bases and J 9 bases; nucleotides not matched to a gene: 3. This CDR3 contains 13 residues. Germline-derived CDR1 and CDR2 are MRHNA and SNTAGT. The CDR3 sequence is CASSDWTSAEQFF. CDR3 DNA sequence: TGTGCCAGCAGTGATTGGACTAGCGCTGAGCAGTTCTTC.

The rearrangement uses TRBV11-2 and TRBJ2-1, with 8 bases that match TRBD2. Germline V gene data show CDR1 as SGHAT and CDR2 as FQNNGV. The CDR3 covers 18 residues. J gave up 3 bases and V 1 base, and 11 bases lay outside the gene matches. DNA for the CDR3: TGTGCCAGCAGCTTAGCCGGTAGCGGGAAAATATACTACAATGAGCAGTTCTTC. Translating it yields CASSLAGSGKIYYNEQFF.

The chain carries TRBV4-2 and TRBJ2-7; D uncertain. The CDR3 is made up of 16 amino acids. Per the germline V gene, CDR1 is LGHNA and CDR2 is YNFKEQ. Trimming cost V 1 base and J 2 bases, with 15 bases left between them. The CDR3 DNA follows: TGTGCCAGCAGCCAAGCATGGAGCAGCCATGCCTACGAGCAGTACTTC. This encodes CASSQAWSSHAYEQYF.

The J gene is TRBJ1-1, the V gene TRBV11-2, with unresolved D. Trimming cost V 2 bases and J 2 bases, with 12 bases left between them. CDR3 length: 15 amino acids. Germline V gene lookup returns CDR1 SGHAT and CDR2 FQNNGV. The CDR3 spells CASSLYGRLNTEAFF. The CDR3 DNA reads as TGTGCCAGCAGCTTATATGGCAGACTAAACACTGAAGCTTTCTTT.

There are a few counts of this clone. The chain recombines TRBV6-5 with TRBJ2-7; tentative D call: TRBD1 (5 bases). The CDR3 runs to 15 residues. V was trimmed by 0 bases and J by 3 bases, leaving 12 bases between them. Germline loops: CDR1 MNHEY, CDR2 SVGAGI. CDR3 region: CASSYSPQGGYEQYF. In DNA, the CDR3 is TGTGCCAGCAGTTACTCGCCCCAGGGCGGCTACGAGCAGTACTTC.

CDR3 DNA sequence: TGTGCCAGCAGCCAGGAGATTAACTATGGCTACACCTTC. Translating gives CASSQEINYGYTF. The chain couples TRBV7-8 to TRBJ1-2, with unresolved D. The germline CDR1 and CDR2 sequences are SGHVS and FQNEAQ. V lost 5 bases and J lost 1, with 8 bases in between. The CDR3 length is 13 residues.

This clone showed up just a few times. The chain links TRBV29-1 to TRBJ2-3; D might be TRBD1 (6 bases). V dropped 1 base and J dropped 3 bases, with 17 bases sitting between them. The CDR3 has 16 amino acids. Germline CDR1 reads SQVTM; CDR2 reads ANQGSEA. The CDR3 here is CSVEGGQGRGTDTQYF. The DNA of the CDR3 is TGCAGCGTTGAAGGGGGGCAGGGGAGAGGTACAGATACGCAGTATTTT.

J is TRBJ2-1 and V is TRBV4-3; D perhaps matches TRBD1 (6 bases). The germline V gene has CDR1 LGHNA and CDR2 YSLEER. This CDR3 has 13 residues. Trimming took 4 bases from V and 4 from J, leaving 8 bases between them. CDR3 amino acids: CASSRTVYNEQFF. CDR3 nucleotides: TGCGCCAGCAGCCGGACAGTTTACAATGAGCAGTTCTTC.

This chain links TRBV9 with TRBJ1-2; tentatively, D is TRBD1 (6 bases). This CDR3 is built from 13 residues. The V gene's germline CDR1 is SGDLS and CDR2 YYNGEE. Trimming pared 3 bases from V and 4 bases from J, leaving 10 bases between. CDR3 in DNA: TGTGCCAGCAGCGGGGGGCTGAGCTATGGCTACACCTTC. It yields the protein CASSGGLSYGYTF. The full variable domain, completed using reference TRBV9 and TRBJ1-2, is DSGVTQTPKHLITATGQRVTLRCSPRSGDLSVYWYQQSLDQGLQFLIQYYNGEERAKGNILERFSAQQFPDLHSELNLSSLELGDSALYFCASSGGLSYGYTFGSGTRLTVV.

Comments on this clone: A clone one base away is much larger, so this may be a read error. J is TRBJ1-5 and V is TRBV11-2, with 9 nucleotides matching TRBD1. V gave up 4 bases and J gave up 5 bases; unmatched junction bases: 3. The CDR3 spans 14 residues. The germline CDR1 and CDR2 sequences are SGHAT and FQNNGV. CDR3 region: CASSSDRGDQPQHF. The CDR3 nucleotides read TGTGCCAGCAGCTCGGACAGGGGTGATCAGCCCCAGCATTTT.

The chain employs TRBV19 and TRBJ1-1, with D uncertain. Trimming removed 1 base from V and 0 bases from J, with 9 bases in between. CDR3 length equals 15 residues. Per germline, CDR1 LNHDA and CDR2 SQIVND (reference sequence). The CDR3 spells CASSIGRSMNTEAFF. The CDR3 DNA follows: TGTGCCAGTAGTATAGGTAGAAGCATGAACACTGAAGCTTTCTTT. Full variable domain (remainder filled in from reference TRBV19 and TRBJ1-1): DGGITQSPKYLFRKEGQNVTLSCEQNLNHDAMYWYRQDPGQGLRLIYYSQIVNDFQKGDIAEGYSVSREKKESFPLTVTSAQKNPTAFYLCASSIGRSMNTEAFFGQGTRLTVV.

The chain links TRBV19 to TRBJ1-1, with D possibly TRBD1 on 6 matching bases. Between the trimmed V and J ends, which lost 4 bases and 1 base, there was a span of 13 bases. Germline CDR1 and CDR2: LNHDA and SQIVND (reference sequence). The CDR3 has 15 residues. The CDR3 DNA reads as TGTGCCAGTAGTAGGGGGCAGGGGTCGAACACTGAAGCTTTCTTT. It translates to CASSRGQGSNTEAFF.

V usage is TRBV5-1 and J usage is TRBJ1-2; 10 nucleotides line up with TRBD1. This CDR3 is 18 amino acids long. Germline V gene sequence: CDR1 SGHRS, CDR2 YFSETQ. The J segment lost 2 bases and the V segment lost 0 bases, leaving 10 bases of the junction unmatched. The CDR3 coding sequence is TGCGCCAGCAGCTTGGCCTCGGGACAGGGGATGTCCAACTATGGCTACACCTTC. This sequence encodes CASSLASGQGMSNYGYTF.

J is TRBJ2-5 and V is TRBV6-2 or TRBV6-3; 16 positions agree with TRBD2. The CDR3 loop spans 19 amino acids. Germline V lookup: CDR1 MNHEY, CDR2 SVGEGT. Germline trimming cut 5 bases from V and 1 base from J; bases unmatched to any gene: 10. CDR3 sequence reads: CASSRHPGLAGGCQETQYF. CDR3 DNA sequence: TGTGCCAGCAGTCGCCACCCGGGACTAGCGGGGGGGTGCCAAGAGACCCAGTACTTC.

The chain links TRBV6-1 to TRBJ1-6; D is unclear. Trimming cost V 0 bases and J 8 bases, with 8 bases left between them. Germline V gene lookup returns CDR1 MNHNS and CDR2 SASEGT. The CDR3 has 14 residues. The CDR3 loop reads CASSEAPSHSPLHF. CDR3 nucleotide sequence: TGTGCCAGCAGTGAAGCGCCGAGCCATTCACCCCTCCACTTT.

This chain uses TRBV4-2 with TRBJ2-2; D possibly corresponds to TRBD2 (7 bases). Germline loops: CDR1 LGHNA, CDR2 YNFKEQ. V was pared by 1 base and J by 1 base, with 22 bases between. The CDR3 runs to 20 residues. The CDR3 reads CASSQARHGGATVNTGELFF. In DNA form, the CDR3 reads TGTGCCAGCAGCCAAGCGCGTCATGGGGGGGCAACCGTGAACACCGGGGAGCTGTTTTTT.

V and J are TRBV12-3 or TRBV12-4 and TRBJ2-1, with unresolved D. There are 13 residues in the CDR3. The ends were cut back, 6 bases at V and 8 bases at J, with 14 bases in the middle. The CDR3 nucleotides read TGTGCCAGCAGCCCCCGTCTAGAAGATGAGCAGTTCTTC. Protein product: CASSPRLEDEQFF.

The CDR3 sequence: CASSPNRDRDDEKLFF. The CDR3 DNA reads TGTGCCAGTAGTCCCAACCGGGACAGGGACGATGAAAAACTGTTTTTT. The chain links TRBV19 to TRBJ1-4, with 9 bases aligning to TRBD1. CDR3 length equals 16 residues. Trimming removed 5 bases from V and 6 bases from J; junction bases left unmatched: 10. From germline, CDR1 is LNHDA and CDR2 SQIVND (reference sequence).